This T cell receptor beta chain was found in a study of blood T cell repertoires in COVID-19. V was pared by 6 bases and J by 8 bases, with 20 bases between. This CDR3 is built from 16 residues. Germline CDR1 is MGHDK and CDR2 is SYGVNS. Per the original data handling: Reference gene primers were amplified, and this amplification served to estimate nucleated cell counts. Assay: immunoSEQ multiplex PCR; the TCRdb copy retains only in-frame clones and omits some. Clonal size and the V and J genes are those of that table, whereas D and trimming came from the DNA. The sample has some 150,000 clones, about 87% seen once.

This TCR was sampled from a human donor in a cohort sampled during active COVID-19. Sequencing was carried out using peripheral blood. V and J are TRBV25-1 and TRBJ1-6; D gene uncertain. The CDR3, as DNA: TGTGCCAGCAGGGTAAGCCTCGCCGGGTGGGATTCACCCCTCCACTTT. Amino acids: CASRVSLAGWDSPLHF.